A single sample is the source of the 18 T cell receptor beta chains below, sequenced in a study of cytomegalovirus exposure and HLA in healthy donors. The PCR was carried out with 60 Vbeta primers and 13 Jbeta primers. Clones were sequenced by immunoSEQ multiplex PCR, and TCRdb holds only the in-frame ones, with some missing. The sample holds 100,000 to 150,000 clones. The sample taken for sequencing was PBMCs. These receptors were taken from a woman aged 35 to 49 in good health and CMV-seropositive.

The chain recombines TRBV28 with TRBJ2-7; 13 bases fit TRBD2. Trimming cost V 7 bases and J 3 bases; bases outside gene matches: 3. The CDR3 spans 14 residues. Germline loops: CDR1 MDHEN, CDR2 SYDVKM. In DNA, the CDR3 is TGTGCCAGCAAGACTAGCGGGGGGCTCTACGAGCAGTACTTC. The encoded protein is CASKTSGGLYEQYF. Using reference TRBV28 and TRBJ2-7 for the parts outside the CDR3, the full variable domain is DVKVTQSSRYLVKRTGEKVFLECVQDMDHENMFWYRQDPGLGLRLIYFSYDVKMKEKGDIPEGYSVSREKKERFSLILESASTNQTSMYLCASKTSGGLYEQYFGPGTRLTVT.

The chain combines TRBV19 with TRBJ2-3; 13 positions match TRBD2. There are 16 residues in the CDR3. V lost 6 bases and J lost 1; bases outside the gene matches: 4. Germline values: CDR1 LNHDA, CDR2 SQIVND (reference sequence). The CDR3 is CASRALAGGGTDTQYF. The CDR3, as DNA: TGTGCCAGTAGAGCACTAGCGGGAGGGGGCACAGATACGCAGTATTTT.

The gene calls are TRBV10-3 and TRBJ2-1, with 9 nucleotides matching TRBD2. The CDR3 is 16 amino acids. With 3 bases clipped from V and 7 bases from J, the junction kept 10 bases outside the gene matches. CDR1 and CDR2 from the germline V gene are ENHRY and SYGVKD. The CDR3 region has the DNA TGTGCCATCAGTGATGTTAGCGGGAGAGCATTAAATGAGCAGTTCTTC. Protein product: CAISDVSGRALNEQFF.

J is TRBJ2-1 and V is TRBV5-1; the match to TRBD2 covers 8 bases. This CDR3 is built from 17 residues. V gave up 4 bases and J gave up 5 bases; unmatched junction bases: 14. Germline V gene sequence: CDR1 SGHRS, CDR2 YFSETQ. This CDR3 reads CASSLGLASVGDNEQFF. In nucleotides, the CDR3 is TGCGCCAGCAGCCTTGGACTAGCCAGTGTAGGTGACAATGAGCAGTTCTTC.

CDR3 coding DNA: TGTGCCAGCAGCTCCCGGGACAGCTCCGGGGAGCTGTTTTTT. Residues: CASSSRDSSGELFF. This chain links TRBV11-2 with TRBJ2-2; 7 nucleotides line up with TRBD1. The CDR3 loop spans 14 amino acids. Germline CDR1 reads SGHAT; CDR2 reads FQNNGV. Germline trimming cut 4 bases from V and 6 bases from J; bases unmatched to any gene: 5.

CDR3 nucleotide sequence: TGTGCCATATCCGGGACAGGAGGGCAGCCCCAGCATTTT. Residues: CAISGTGGQPQHF. This chain links TRBV19 with TRBJ1-5, with 8 bases fitting TRBD1. CDR1 and CDR2 (germline): LNHDA, SQIVND (reference sequence). V lost 10 bases to trimming and J lost 7 bases; unmatched junction nucleotides: 9. The CDR3 extends over 13 amino acids.

The genes are TRBV7-9 and TRBJ2-2; TRBD1 might be the D (6 bases). The germline CDR1 and CDR2 sequences are SEHNR and FQNEAQ (reference sequence). The CDR3 totals 16 residues. Trimming left V 5 bases short and J 2 bases short, with 15 bases between. This chain's CDR3 is CASSSNRESNTGELFF. For the CDR3, the DNA is TGTGCCAGCAGCAGTAACAGGGAAAGTAACACCGGGGAGCTGTTTTTT. The variable domain in full, with the rest retrieved from reference TRBV7-9 and TRBJ2-2, is DTGVSQNPRHKITKRGQNVTFRCDPISEHNRLYWYRQTLGQGPEFLTYFQNEAQLEKSRLLSDRFSAERPKGSFSTLEIQRTEQGDSAMYLCASSSNRESNTGELFFGEGSRLTVL.

The V gene is TRBV30, the J gene TRBJ2-7; TRBD1 agrees at 9 bases. V trimming: 5 bases; J trimming: 0 bases; junction bases outside the gene matches: 2. The CDR3 is 13 amino acids. The germline V gene encodes CDR1 GTSNPN and CDR2 SVGIG (reference sequence). The CDR3: CAWLGQGSYEQYF. As DNA, the CDR3 is TGTGCCTGGCTGGGACAGGGCTCCTACGAGCAGTACTTC.

The chain carries TRBV6-5 and TRBJ1-3; TRBD1 is a possible D gene (5 bases). Germline V lookup: CDR1 MNHEY, CDR2 SVGAGI. There are 14 residues in the CDR3. V was pared by 6 bases and J by 7 bases, with 16 bases between. The CDR3 reads CASSPGLTPNTIYF. The CDR3 DNA reads TGTGCCAGCAGCCCGGGACTCACCCCCAACACCATATATTTT.

The CDR3 region is CASSSSGRGLGSTDTQYF. Written as DNA, the CDR3 is TGTGCCAGCAGTTCTAGCGGGAGAGGACTTGGTAGCACAGATACGCAGTATTTT. The J gene is TRBJ2-3, the V gene TRBV27; 10 bases align to TRBD2. This CDR3 is built from 18 residues. The germline V gene has CDR1 MNHEY and CDR2 SMNVEV (reference sequence). V gave up 4 bases and J gave up 0 bases; unmatched junction bases: 10.

The V gene is TRBV14, the J gene TRBJ2-4, with D perhaps TRBD1 (5 bases). Trimming left V 1 base short and J 4 bases short, with 5 bases between. Looked up from germline, CDR1 is SGHDN and CDR2 is FVKESK. The CDR3 has 13 residues. CDR3 loop: CASSQGQKNIQYF. The CDR3 DNA is TGTGCCAGCAGCCAAGGACAGAAAAACATTCAGTACTTC.

CDR3: CASGAGGNEQFF. In DNA, the CDR3 is TGTGCCAGTGGAGCGGGAGGGAATGAGCAGTTCTTC. The J gene is TRBJ2-1, the V gene TRBV6-1; 10 bases fit TRBD2. The CDR3 runs to 12 residues. CDR1 is MNHNS and CDR2 is SASEGT in the germline V gene. With 9 bases clipped from V and 7 bases from J, the junction kept 3 bases outside the gene matches.

The rearrangement links TRBV6-1 to TRBJ1-6; tentatively, D is TRBD1 (5 bases). With 7 bases removed from V and 14 bases from J, the gap between germline ends came to 21 bases. The CDR3 consists of 14 residues. The germline gives CDR1 MNHNS, CDR2 SASEGT. The CDR3 DNA reads as TGTGCCAGCACCTCGGACCGGGACCGGGGGGCCCTCCACTTT. Amino acids: CASTSDRDRGALHF.

V and J are TRBV7-3 and TRBJ1-2, with D possibly being TRBD1 (6 bases). CDR1 is SGHTA, CDR2 FQGTGA, per germline. The CDR3 spans 16 residues. V lost 4 bases and J 0 bases, leaving 15 bases between the germline ends. The CDR3: CASSSIGQTPNYGYTF. The CDR3, as DNA: TGTGCCAGCAGCTCAATAGGACAGACTCCTAACTATGGCTACACCTTC.

This chain uses TRBV25-1 with TRBJ1-5; perhaps TRBD1 as D (5 bases). The CDR3 consists of 18 residues. The germline V gene encodes CDR1 MGHDK and CDR2 SYGVNS. V shed 3 bases and J shed 0 bases, with 18 bases lying between them. The CDR3, as DNA: TGTGCCAGCAGTGACCCCTCTTGGGGCTGGGATAGCAATCAGCCCCAGCATTTT. Residues: CASSDPSWGWDSNQPQHF. The full variable domain, with the rest looked up from reference TRBV25-1 and TRBJ1-5, is EADIYQTPRYLVIGTGKKITLECSQTMGHDKMYWYQQDPGMELHLIHYSYGVNSTEKGDLSSESTVSRIRTEHFPLTLESARPSHTSQYLCASSDPSWGWDSNQPQHFGDGTRLSIL.

The chain is built from TRBV6-5 and TRBJ1-4, with D perhaps matching TRBD1 (6 bases). CDR1 is MNHEY, CDR2 SVGAGI, per germline. This CDR3 contains 15 residues. V gave up 0 bases and J gave up 8 bases, with 13 bases separating them. The CDR3 DNA reads TGTGCCAGCAGTTACTCGGCAGGGGTACCAGAAAAACTGTTTTTT. Encoded protein: CASSYSAGVPEKLFF.

The chain joins TRBV11-2 to TRBJ1-1; no clear D gene. V was pared by 8 bases and J by 10 bases, with 20 bases between. Germline-derived CDR1 and CDR2 are SGHAT and FQNNGV. This CDR3 is built from 13 residues. CDR3 coding DNA: TGTGCCAGCGGCGGGGTGTCGTCCCCAGGAGCTTTCTTT. Translated, it gives CASGGVSSPGAFF. The whole variable domain, remainder taken from reference TRBV11-2 and TRBJ1-1, is EAGVAQSPRYKIIEKRQSVAFWCNPISGHATLYWYQQILGQGPKLLIQFQNNGVVDDSQLPKDRFSAERLKGVDSTLKIQPAKLEDSAVYLCASGGVSSPGAFFGQGTRLTVV.

This rearrangement joins TRBV14 to TRBJ2-7; 7 nucleotides line up with TRBD1. Germline-derived CDR1 and CDR2 are SGHDN and FVKESK. The CDR3 covers 14 residues. J lost 4 bases, V lost 4 bases, and 7 bases had no gene match. This chain's CDR3 is CASSPRDRSYEQYF. The CDR3 DNA reads TGTGCCAGCAGCCCCCGGGACAGATCTTACGAGCAGTACTTC.